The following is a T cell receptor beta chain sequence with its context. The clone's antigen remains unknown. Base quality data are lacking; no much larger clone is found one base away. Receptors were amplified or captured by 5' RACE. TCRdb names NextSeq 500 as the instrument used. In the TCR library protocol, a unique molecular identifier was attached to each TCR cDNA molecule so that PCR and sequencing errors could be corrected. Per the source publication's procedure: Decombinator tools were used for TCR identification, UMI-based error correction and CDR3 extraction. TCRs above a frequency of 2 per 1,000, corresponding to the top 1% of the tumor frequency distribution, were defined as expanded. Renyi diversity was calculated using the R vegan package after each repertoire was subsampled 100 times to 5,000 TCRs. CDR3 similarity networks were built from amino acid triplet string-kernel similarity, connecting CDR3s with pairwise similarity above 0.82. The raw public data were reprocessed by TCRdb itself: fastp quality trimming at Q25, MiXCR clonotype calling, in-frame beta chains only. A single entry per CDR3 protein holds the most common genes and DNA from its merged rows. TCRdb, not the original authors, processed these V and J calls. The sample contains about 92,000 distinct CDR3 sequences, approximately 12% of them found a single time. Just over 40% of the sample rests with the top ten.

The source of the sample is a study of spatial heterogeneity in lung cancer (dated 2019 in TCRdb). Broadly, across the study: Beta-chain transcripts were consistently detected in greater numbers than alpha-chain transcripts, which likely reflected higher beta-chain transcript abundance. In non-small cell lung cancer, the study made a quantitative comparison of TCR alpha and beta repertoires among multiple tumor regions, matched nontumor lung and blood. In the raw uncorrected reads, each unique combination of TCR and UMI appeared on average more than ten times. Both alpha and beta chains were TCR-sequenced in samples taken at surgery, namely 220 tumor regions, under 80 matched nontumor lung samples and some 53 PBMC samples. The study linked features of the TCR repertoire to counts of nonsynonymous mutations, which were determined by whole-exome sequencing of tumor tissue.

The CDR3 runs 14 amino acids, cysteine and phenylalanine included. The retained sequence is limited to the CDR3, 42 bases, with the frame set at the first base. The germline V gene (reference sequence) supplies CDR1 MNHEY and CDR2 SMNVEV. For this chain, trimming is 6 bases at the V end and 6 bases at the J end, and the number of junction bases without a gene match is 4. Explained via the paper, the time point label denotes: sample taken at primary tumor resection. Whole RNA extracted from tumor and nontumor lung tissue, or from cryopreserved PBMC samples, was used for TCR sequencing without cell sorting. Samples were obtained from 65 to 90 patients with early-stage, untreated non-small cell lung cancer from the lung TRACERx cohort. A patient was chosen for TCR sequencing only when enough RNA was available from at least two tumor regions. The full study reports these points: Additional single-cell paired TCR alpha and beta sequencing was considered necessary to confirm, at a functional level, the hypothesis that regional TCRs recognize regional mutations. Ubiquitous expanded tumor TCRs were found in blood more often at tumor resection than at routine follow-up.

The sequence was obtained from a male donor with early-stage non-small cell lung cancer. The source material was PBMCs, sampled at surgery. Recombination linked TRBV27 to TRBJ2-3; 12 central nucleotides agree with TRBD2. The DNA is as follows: TGTGCCAGCAGACTAGCGGGAGGCTGGGATACGCAGTATTTT. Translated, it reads CASRLAGGWDTQYF.